This T cell receptor beta chain appears in the sequencing data of a study of shared clonotypes between healthy human individuals (dated by TCRdb to between 2020 and 2021). With respect to the entire study: The cohort comprised two women and three men aged 18 to 49 years. To estimate repertoire size and how much clonotype sharing occurs between individuals, the study deeply sequenced the blood TCR repertoires of about five healthy adults. Different laboratories and diverse techniques were used to prepare libraries and sequence TCR repertoires, to increase sequencing depth and limit assay-specific biases. Per donor, three plates each were used for CD4 naive and CD4 memory, two for CD8 naive, and one for CD8 memory. Leukapheresis yielded between about 0.94 and 8.9 billion PBMCs per donor.

TCR CDR3 regions were amplified from genomic DNA by multiplex PCR using the deep immunoSEQ assay. Genomic DNA extracted from each cell subset was distributed evenly over all wells of several immunoSEQ 96-well plates, and each plate served as one replicate. For sorted subsets, each replicate PCR was loaded with roughly 0.2 ug genomic DNA, equivalent to about 30,000 T cell genomes. Purified libraries were measured with a Qubit 3.0 fluorometer, size-checked on a Bioanalyzer 2100, and measured again with the KAPA Library Quantification kit. Every immunoSEQ 96-well plate was sequenced on a separate single-read 150-cycle Illumina NextSeq 550 flow cell. The original pipeline was this. Because the immunoSEQ output included only junctional sequences and no quality scores, the filtering could not be the same as the filtering used for full-length reads. To assign V/J genes and CDR3, sequences were annotated against IMGT germline references using PyIR, a Python wrapper for IgBLAST v1.9. Reads were filtered out if the reads had weak V/J assignments (E-value above 1e-6), no CDR3, stop codons, out-of-frame junctions, or ambiguous translated residues. V3J clonotypes were defined as sequences sharing an identical inferred V gene, J gene, and CDR3 amino acid sequence. Percentage overlap between repertoires was computed as shared unique clonotypes divided by the size of the smaller repertoire. Repertoire richness was assessed with RTK rarefaction, the Chao1 estimator, and Recon v2.1 estimates of unobserved clonotypes. For all TCRbeta clonotypes obtained by the gDNA method from a handful of donors, generation probabilities were computed with OLGA. Entries here come from immuneACCESS through TCRdb and include only in-frame sequences with V and J called. Some clones fail to appear in such tables; in the studies checked, an unresolved V gene covers under half of the shortfall, and the cause of the remainder is unknown. The DNA was the basis for D and trimming; V, J and clone size are from that table. This sample lists 2 million to 2.5 million clones; 85% to 95% were detected once. The ten largest clones represent about 1.1% of the sample.

General findings and caveats noted by the study authors: Based on pairwise subsampling, the degree of clonotype sharing among donors was expected to be affected by sequencing depth. Naive subsets generally had larger estimated clonotype richness than memory subsets. Sharing across a few donors was observed for around 5% of naive CD4, 3% to 3.5% of naive CD8, about 2.5% of memory CD4, and over 0.3% of memory CD8 clonotypes. The genetic and exposure-history diversity represented was limited by the small number of donors. Incomplete sequencing was indicated by rarefaction of sorted-subset datasets, despite the large sequencing depth. Compared with non-shared clonotypes, clonotypes shared by all four sorted-subset donors had higher generation probabilities. Sampling was restricted to blood, and TCR repertoires in tissue are likely to differ from TCR repertoires in blood.

Points on this clone: Its antigen specificity is not known. Nothing much larger sits one base from this clone, and base qualities are not available.

Taken from cysteine to phenylalanine, the CDR3 has 15 residues. The sequence is cut down to CDR3 DNA, 45 bases in frame from base 1. Germline trimming amounts to 1 base on V and 2 bases on J, with 4 as the count of junction bases outside the gene matches. The germline V gene provides CDR1 SGHVS and CDR2 FNYEAQ. CD8 naive samples consisted of CD45RO-negative cells that were positively selected for CCR7, yielding a CD45RA+CCR7+ population without TemRA cells. Donors were healthy HIV-negative adults with no recently reported acute infections or vaccinations. Every donor was a Caucasian adult residing in Nashville, Tennessee, USA. After blood collection by leukapheresis, PBMCs were isolated using Ficoll-Histopaque density gradient centrifugation and then cryopreserved in the vapor phase of liquid nitrogen. Analytical flow cytometry was used to check the purity and quantity of each magnetically sorted T cell population. From each sorted fraction, genomic DNA was isolated and quantified by UV absorbance on a Nanodrop 2000c.

Sequencing was done on a sample of naive CD8+ T cells sorted from blood. Interpreted using the paper, the cell subset or site label stands for: CD45RA+CCR7+. The receptor chain draws on TRBV7-6 and TRBJ2-7; TRBD2 agrees with 8 junctional bases. This receptor was identified in a man younger than 35 in good health. Here the CDR3 is given as CASSLGPAGAYEQYF. The nucleotide sequence is TGTGCCAGCAGCTTAGGCCCAGCGGGAGCCTACGAGCAGTACTTC.